The entry below describes one T cell receptor beta chain. Its antigen is not identified. A junction end diverges from the germline sequence, so it may reflect a read error. This record belongs to a study of CD8+CD57+ T cells in acquired aplastic anemia. Overall study: Healthy donors yielded some 9.9 million CD4+ cell reads on average.

Template material for TCR beta VDJ and CDR3 profiling consisted of genomic DNA. TCRdb analysed the reads with MiXCR anew, one entry per CDR3 protein. The repertoire holds about 190,000 distinct CDR3 sequences, less than 65% seen once, with about 15% in the top ten. Study outcomes and limitations: The study found no significant CD8+ Simpson's diversity difference between patients and controls.

This receptor was identified in a human donor in good health, serving as a control. Sequences were obtained from sorted CD4+, CD8+, or CD8+CD57+ T cells (not recorded which) from PBMCs.

DNA of the CDR3: TGCAGTGTTAGATCATCCGGGACAGGGGTCTCCTACGAGCAGTACTTC. Its translation: CSVRSSGTGVSYEQYF. The chain employs TRBV20-1 and TRBJ2-7; 10 positions match TRBD1. CDR3 length equals 16 residues. CDR1 is DFQATT, CDR2 SNEGSKA, per germline (reference sequence).